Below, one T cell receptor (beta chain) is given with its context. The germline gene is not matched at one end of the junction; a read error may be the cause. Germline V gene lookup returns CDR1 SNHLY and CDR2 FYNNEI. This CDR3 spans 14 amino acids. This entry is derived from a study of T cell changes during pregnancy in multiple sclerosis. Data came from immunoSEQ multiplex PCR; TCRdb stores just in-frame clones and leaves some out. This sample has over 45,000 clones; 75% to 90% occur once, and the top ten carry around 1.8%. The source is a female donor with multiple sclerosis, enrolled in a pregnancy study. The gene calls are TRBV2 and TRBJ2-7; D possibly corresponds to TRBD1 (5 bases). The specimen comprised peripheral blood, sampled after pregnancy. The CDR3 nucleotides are TGTGCCAGCAGTGAAGGGGGCCAAGTGCCCCCAAGGGACTTC. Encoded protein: CASSEGGQVPPRDF.